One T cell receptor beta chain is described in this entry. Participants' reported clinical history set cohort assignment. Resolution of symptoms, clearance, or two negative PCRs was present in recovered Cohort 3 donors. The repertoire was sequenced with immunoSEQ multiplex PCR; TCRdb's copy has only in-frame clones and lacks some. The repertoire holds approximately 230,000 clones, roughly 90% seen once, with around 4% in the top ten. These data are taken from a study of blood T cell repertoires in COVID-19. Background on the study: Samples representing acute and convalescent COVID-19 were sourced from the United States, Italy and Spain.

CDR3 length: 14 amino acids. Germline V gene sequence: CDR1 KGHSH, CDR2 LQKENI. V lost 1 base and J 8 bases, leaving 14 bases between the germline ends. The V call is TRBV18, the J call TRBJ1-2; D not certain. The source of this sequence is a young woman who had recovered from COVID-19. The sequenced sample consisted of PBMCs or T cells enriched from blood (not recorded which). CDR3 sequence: CASSPREGQDGYTF. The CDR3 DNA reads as TGTGCCAGCTCACCACGTGAGGGCCAGGACGGCTACACCTTC. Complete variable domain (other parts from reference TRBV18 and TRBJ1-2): NAGVMQNPRHLVRRRGQEARLRCSPMKGHSHVYWYRQLPEEGLKFMVYLQKENIIDESGMPKERFSAEFPKEGPSILRIQQVVRGDSAAYFCASSPREGQDGYTFGSGTRLTVV.